Listed here are 17 T cell receptor beta chains from one sample, sequenced in a study of blood T cell repertoires in COVID-19. Sequenced by immunoSEQ multiplex PCR; TCRdb stores in-frame clones only, minus some. The sample lists about 340,000 clones, 80% to 90% occurring once. The sample taken for sequencing was peripheral blood. These receptors came from a man aged 30 to 45 with active or convalescent COVID-19.

The chain uses TRBV28 and TRBJ2-7; D unresolved. The CDR3 runs 14 residues. Germline CDR1 is MDHEN and CDR2 is SYDVKM. V lost 3 bases and J lost 3, with 12 bases in between. The CDR3 coding sequence is TGTGCCAGCAGTTTGGCAGGCCTAAGCTACGAGCAGTACTTC. Its translation is CASSLAGLSYEQYF.

In this sample, this clone turned up many times. This chain links TRBV28 with TRBJ2-3, with TRBD2 matching over 9 bases. Unmatched junction bases numbered 3, after V lost 2 bases and J lost 0 bases. Germline assignment: CDR1 MDHEN and CDR2 SYDVKM. This CDR3 is 16 amino acids long. The CDR3 nucleotides are TGTGCCAGCAGTTTAGGCGGGAGGGTTAGCACAGATACGCAGTATTTT. It is translated as CASSLGGRVSTDTQYF. The full variable domain, in which reference TRBV28 and TRBJ2-3 provide the parts outside the CDR3, is DVKVTQSSRYLVKRTGEKVFLECVQDMDHENMFWYRQDPGLGLRLIYFSYDVKMKEKGDIPEGYSVSREKKERFSLILESASTNQTSMYLCASSLGGRVSTDTQYFGPGTRLTVL.

The rearrangement uses TRBV18 and TRBJ2-1; possibly TRBD1 for D (5 bases). Trimming cost V 6 bases and J 3 bases, with 18 bases left between them. This CDR3 comprises 16 residues. Germline CDR1 KGHSH, CDR2 LQKENI. CDR3 amino acids: CASSPLSDSIYNEQFF. As DNA, the CDR3 is TGTGCCAGCTCTCCTCTCTCCGACAGTATCTACAATGAGCAGTTCTTC.

The rearrangement uses TRBV4-2 and TRBJ2-4; D is ambiguous. Germline V gene data show CDR1 as LGHNA and CDR2 as YNFKEQ. The CDR3 totals 13 residues. The V end was cut by 6 bases, the J end by 0 bases, with 6 bases between. The CDR3, as DNA: TGTGCCAGCAGGGGCTTAGCCAAAAACATTCAGTACTTC. It translates to CASRGLAKNIQYF.

The V call is TRBV5-1, the J call TRBJ1-2, with 7 positions matching TRBD1. The CDR3 runs 13 residues. Germline V lookup: CDR1 SGHRS, CDR2 YFSETQ. The V gene end was trimmed by 4 bases and the J gene end by 7 bases; junction bases not matched to a gene: 7. This CDR3 is CASSTGVWGGYTF. The CDR3 DNA follows: TGCGCCAGCAGCACAGGGGTTTGGGGTGGCTACACCTTC.

V and J are TRBV11-3 and TRBJ2-2; D not resolved. The CDR3 runs to 14 residues. The germline CDR1 and CDR2 sequences are SGHNT and YENEEA. V was pared by 1 base and J by 1 base, with 4 bases between. DNA of the CDR3: TGTGCCAGCAGCTTAGGAGGGAACACCGGGGAGCTGTTTTTT. Amino acids: CASSLGGNTGELFF.

The rearrangement uses TRBV5-6 and TRBJ2-3, with a weak D call TRBD1 (6 bases). This CDR3 has 17 amino acids. V lost 5 bases to trimming and J lost 2 bases, with 21 bases between them. CDR1 SGHDT and CDR2 YYEEEE come from the germline V gene. The CDR3 is CASSSQPKGHLTDTQYF. CDR3 bases: TGTGCCAGCAGTTCCCAACCGAAGGGACACCTCACAGATACGCAGTATTTT.

This clone was seen only a few times. The chain has TRBV18 and TRBJ2-7; 8 bases are a match to TRBD1. The CDR3 sequence is 14 residues long. Germline V lookup: CDR1 KGHSH, CDR2 LQKENI. V lost 4 bases to trimming and J lost 0 bases; unmatched junction nucleotides: 2. CDR3 coding DNA: TGTGCCAGCTCACTGGGACAGGACTCCTACGAGCAGTACTTC. Amino acid sequence: CASSLGQDSYEQYF. Using reference TRBV18 and TRBJ2-7 for the parts outside the CDR3, the full variable domain is NAGVMQNPRHLVRRRGQEARLRCSPMKGHSHVYWYRQLPEEGLKFMVYLQKENIIDESGMPKERFSAEFPKEGPSILRIQQVVRGDSAAYFCASSLGQDSYEQYFGPGTRLTVT.

This clone was observed a single time. The V gene is TRBV7-2, the J gene TRBJ2-1; 8 bases line up with TRBD1. After removal of 4 bases from V and 2 bases from J, the junction contained 7 bases not matched to a gene. The V gene's germline CDR1 is SGHTA and CDR2 FQGNSA. The CDR3 contains 16 residues. The CDR3 DNA reads TGTGCCAGCAGCTCAAGGACAGGGATACCCTACAATGAGCAGTTCTTC. Residues: CASSSRTGIPYNEQFF.

CDR3 bases: TGTGCCAGTAGTATATTAGACAATTACAATGAGCAGTTCTTC. Its protein product is CASSILDNYNEQFF. The chain has TRBV19 and TRBJ2-1; D call uncertain. Germline V CDR1 and CDR2: LNHDA, SQIVND (reference sequence). This CDR3 comprises 14 residues. The ends were cut back, 2 bases at V and 4 bases at J, with 9 bases in the middle.

The J gene is TRBJ2-3, the V gene TRBV7-3; D gene uncertain. The ends were cut back, 2 bases at V and 2 bases at J, with 26 bases in the middle. This CDR3 is 20 amino acids long. The germline V gene encodes CDR1 SGHTA and CDR2 FQGTGA. This CDR3 reads CASSLSPPTALIKITDTQYF. As DNA, the CDR3 is TGTGCCAGCAGCTTATCCCCCCCAACAGCCCTGATTAAGATCACAGATACGCAGTATTTT.

The rearrangement joins TRBV5-1 to TRBJ1-1; tentative D call: TRBD1 (5 bases). The CDR3 is 17 residues long. Germline V gene data show CDR1 as SGHRS and CDR2 as YFSETQ. The germline V and J ends were trimmed by 4 bases and 0 bases, with 19 bases remaining between them. The CDR3 region is CASSPGLNLDMNTEAFF. The CDR3 region has the DNA TGCGCCAGCAGCCCGGGACTGAACCTTGACATGAACACTGAAGCTTTCTTT.

Written as DNA, the CDR3 is TGCGCCAGCAGCCAAGAGGGGTTAGCGGGGGGCGAGCAGTACTTC. Protein product: CASSQEGLAGGEQYF. The chain links TRBV4-3 to TRBJ2-7; 10 bases match TRBD2. There are 15 residues in the CDR3. Per germline, CDR1 LGHNA and CDR2 YSLEER. The junction had 5 bases not matched to a gene; V was cut back by 0 bases and J by 6 bases.

V and J are TRBV6-1 and TRBJ1-4; 8 nucleotides agree with TRBD1. The CDR3 is made up of 15 amino acids. The germline gives CDR1 MNHNS, CDR2 SASEGT. With V trimmed by 1 base and J by 2 bases, 0 bases remained unmatched. The CDR3 bases are TGTGCCAGCAGTGAAGGGACAGGGACTAATGAAAAACTGTTTTTT. Amino acid sequence: CASSEGTGTNEKLFF.

The gene calls are TRBV7-2 and TRBJ2-1; TRBD2 is a possible D gene (5 bases). Germline assignment: CDR1 SGHTA and CDR2 FQGNSA. V lost 5 bases, J lost 3 bases, and 17 bases lay in between. The length of the CDR3 is 16 residues. The CDR3 protein is CASSPSGLAFYNEQFF. The CDR3 region has the DNA TGTGCCAGCAGCCCATCCGGGCTAGCCTTCTACAATGAGCAGTTCTTC. Complete variable domain (other parts from reference TRBV7-2 and TRBJ2-1): GAGVSQSPSNKVTEKGKDVELRCDPISGHTALYWYRQSLGQGLEFLIYFQGNSAPDKSGLPSDRFSAERTGGSVSTLTIQRTQQEDSAVYLCASSPSGLAFYNEQFFGPGTRLTVL.

This chain uses TRBV10-1 with TRBJ2-1; TRBD2 matches at 8 bases. CDR1 and CDR2 (germline): WNHNN, SYGVQD (reference sequence). The V and J ends lost 11 bases and 7 bases, in that order; junction bases with no gene match: 10. The CDR3 is 13 amino acids. This CDR3 reads CAPPGGYRNEQFF. The CDR3 DNA reads TGCGCCCCCCCGGGGGGGTACAGGAATGAGCAGTTCTTC.

This chain links TRBV27 with TRBJ2-1; TRBD2 is a possible D gene (7 bases). The CDR3 is 18 amino acids. V lost 0 bases and J 4 bases, leaving 19 bases between the germline ends. CDR1 and CDR2 (germline): MNHEY, SMNVEV (reference sequence). CDR3 amino acids: CASSLSSLWGGMYNEQFF. CDR3 nucleotides: TGTGCCAGCAGTTTATCGTCTTTGTGGGGGGGCATGTACAATGAGCAGTTCTTC.